Below are 6 T cell receptor beta chains sequenced from a single sample in a study of post-analysis software for immune sequencing data. Antigens of these TCRs are unknown. Findings and limits, study-wide: Included in a set of roughly five TRBV segments more frequent in patients than controls were TRBV5-6, TRBV5-1 and TRBV20-1.

Unique molecular identifiers featured in each of the TCR beta cDNA libraries. A single record per CDR3 protein comes from TCRdb applying MiXCR to the PCR reads. The sample carries approximately 630,000 distinct CDR3 sequences, roughly three fifths recorded once. The sample consisted of blood. Receptor source: a girl aged 2 to 9 with multiple sclerosis.

V usage is TRBV10-3 and J usage is TRBJ2-1; possibly TRBD1 or TRBD2 for D (5 bases each). Germline loops: CDR1 ENHRY, CDR2 SYGVKD. Trimming left V 8 bases short and J 4 bases short, with 18 bases between. This CDR3 region has 15 residues. The CDR3, as DNA: TGTGCCATCTCGGAGCCGGGACGGGGATACAATGAGCAGTTCTTC. Encoded protein: CAISEPGRGYNEQFF.

Only a few counts were recorded for this clonotype. The gene calls are TRBV20-1 and TRBJ2-7; 8 nucleotides align to TRBD2. Germline trimming cut 5 bases from V and 6 bases from J; bases unmatched to any gene: 12. The V gene's germline CDR1 is DFQATT and CDR2 SNEGSKA (reference sequence). The CDR3 spans 14 residues. The DNA for the CDR3 is TGCAGTGCTCCAAGGCCGGGACTAGAATTCGAGCAGTACTTC. Translating it yields CSAPRPGLEFEQYF.

The CDR3 spells CASSGGSPRAYGYTF. The CDR3 coding sequence is TGTGCCAGCAGCGGCGGTAGCCCCAGGGCCTATGGCTACACCTTC. The chain combines TRBV9 with TRBJ1-2, with D perhaps matching TRBD1 (5 bases). Trimming took off 3 bases at V and 4 bases at J, with 16 bases between the two ends. Germline V gives CDR1 SGDLS, CDR2 YYNGEE. This CDR3 spans 15 amino acids.

CDR3 nucleotide sequence: TGTGCCAGCAGCGCGGACAATACCAACGTCCTGACTTTC. It yields the protein CASSADNTNVLTF. The chain is built from TRBV7-3 and TRBJ2-6; the D gene is possibly TRBD1 (5 bases). Germline CDR1 reads SGHTA; CDR2 reads FQGTGA. The CDR3 is made up of 13 amino acids. Trimming took 5 bases from V and 8 from J, leaving 10 bases between them.

The chain links TRBV12-3 or TRBV12-4 to TRBJ2-4; 7 bases align to TRBD2. The CDR3 has 16 amino acids. V dropped 6 bases and J dropped 3; count of bases not matched to a gene: 11. The CDR3 sequence is CASRGGSGTDKNIQYF. The CDR3 DNA sequence: TGTGCCAGCAGGGGCGGGAGTGGGACCGACAAAAACATTCAGTACTTC.

The chain carries TRBV6-2 or TRBV6-3 and TRBJ2-5; unclear D gene. Germline lookup yields CDR1 MNHEY and CDR2 SVGEGT. The CDR3 totals 12 residues. Deletions cut 2 bases from V and 5 bases from J, with 6 bases between. This chain's CDR3 is CASSYGWETQYF. DNA for the CDR3: TGTGCCAGCAGTTACGGCTGGGAGACCCAGTACTTC.